The TCR beta chain described here comes from a study of blood T cell repertoires in COVID-19. Per germline, CDR1 LGHNT and CDR2 FRNRAP. J gave up 2 bases and V 0 bases, and 7 bases lay outside the gene matches. The CDR3 has 17 amino acids. TCRdb's table, derived via immunoSEQ multiplex PCR, lists solely in-frame clones and lacks some. The sample lists 65,000 or so clones, approximately 86% occurring once. The TCR originated in a human donor with acute or convalescent COVID-19. The donor label of this sample is uncertain. The sample consisted of peripheral blood. The V and J genes are TRBV12-5 and TRBJ2-7, with 10 bases matching TRBD2. CDR3 region: CASGLVLGLAGAYEQYV. CDR3 sequence (DNA): TGTGCTAGTGGTTTGGTACTTGGGCTAGCGGGGGCCTACGAGCAGTACGTC.